Listed here is a single T cell receptor beta chain. Its target is not known. This table comes from immunoSEQ multiplex PCR, and its TCRdb copy is limited to in-frame clones, with some not included. The sample carries about 5,100 clones, around 77% recorded once. The data belong to a study of T cell clonotyping in hematopoietic cell transplantation. Broader study findings: Broader posttransplant TCR repertoire diversity was predicted by graft donor and pretransplant recipient Inverse Simpson Index values. Recipient TCR diversity dropped after transplant; expanded clonotypes rose from day 30 to 180.

Blood collection times were about day -28 and days 30, 100, 180 posttransplant. This CDR3 has 13 amino acids. The germline V gene has CDR1 LNHDA and CDR2 SQIVND (reference sequence). Trimming removed 7 bases from V and 8 bases from J, with 17 bases in between. V gene TRBV19 combines with J gene TRBJ1-1; D gene uncertain. The sequence came from a female patient aged 50-59 years who had an allogeneic stem cell transplant, so the T cells may come from the graft donor. Some clones in this sample may be carry-over from other donors' samples. The source was PBMCs, collected 100 days after allogeneic stem cell transplant. As DNA, the CDR3 is TGTGCCAGTAATGCAGACCCTCGAGGAGAAGCTTTCTTT. Amino acids: CASNADPRGEAFF.